Shown below are 3 T cell receptor beta chains from a single sample sequenced in a study of cytomegalovirus exposure and HLA in healthy donors. Primers included in the PCR were 60 Vbeta and 13 Jbeta primers. Sequencing used immunoSEQ multiplex PCR; TCRdb keeps in-frame clones, though not all of them. Here the sample spans about 130,000 clones, about 10% being singletons. Sample: PBMCs. The receptors shown here come from a middle-aged woman in good health and CMV-seropositive.

This clone was recorded a few times. The chain is built from TRBV19 and TRBJ2-3; a weak D match, TRBD2 (5 bases). The length of the CDR3 is 12 residues. Germline V lookup: CDR1 LNHDA, CDR2 SQIVND (reference sequence). V was pared by 6 bases and J by 7 bases, with 11 bases between. CDR3 coding DNA: TGTGCCAGTAGCCGACGGGGTTATACGCAGTATTTT. It codes for CASSRRGYTQYF.

V is TRBV5-4 and J is TRBJ1-2; D is perhaps TRBD1 (6 bases). Germline V CDR1 and CDR2: SGHNT, YYREEE (reference sequence). The V gene lost 2 bases and the J gene lost 7 bases, with 12 bases spanning the gap. CDR3 size: 13 residues. CDR3 coding DNA: TGTGCCAGCAGCTTTCCAGGGGTCGGTGGCTACACCTTC. Protein product: CASSFPGVGGYTF.

This chain links TRBV4-1 with TRBJ1-6; TRBD1 matches 7 bases. V lost 8 bases to trimming and J lost 7 bases; unmatched junction nucleotides: 8. Looked up from germline, CDR1 is MGHRA and CDR2 is YSYEKL. This CDR3 is built from 14 residues. The CDR3 region has the DNA TGCGCCAGCGGGGCTACAGGGGTGAATTCACCCCTCCACTTT. It specifies CASGATGVNSPLHF.